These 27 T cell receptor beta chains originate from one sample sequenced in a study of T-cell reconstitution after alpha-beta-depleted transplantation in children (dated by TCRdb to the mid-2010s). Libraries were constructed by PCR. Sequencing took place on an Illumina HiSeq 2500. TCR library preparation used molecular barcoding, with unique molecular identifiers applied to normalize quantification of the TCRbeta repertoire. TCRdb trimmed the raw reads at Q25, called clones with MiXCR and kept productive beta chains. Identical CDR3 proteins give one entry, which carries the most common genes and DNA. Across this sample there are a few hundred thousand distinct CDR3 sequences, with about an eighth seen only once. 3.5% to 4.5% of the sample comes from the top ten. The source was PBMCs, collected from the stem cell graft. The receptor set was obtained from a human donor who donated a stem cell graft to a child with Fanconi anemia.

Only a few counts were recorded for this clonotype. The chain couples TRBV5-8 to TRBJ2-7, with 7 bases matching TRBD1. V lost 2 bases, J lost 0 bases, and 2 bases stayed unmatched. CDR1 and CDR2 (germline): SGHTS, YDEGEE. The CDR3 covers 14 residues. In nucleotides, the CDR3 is TGTGCCAGCAGCTTCAGGGGGAACTCCTACGAGCAGTACTTC. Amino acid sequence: CASSFRGNSYEQYF. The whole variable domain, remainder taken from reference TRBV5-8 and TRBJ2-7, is EAGVTQSPTHLIKTRGQQATLRCSPISGHTSVYWYQQALGLGLQFLLWYDEGEERNRGNFPPRFSGRQFPNYSSELNVNALELEDSALYLCASSFRGNSYEQYFGPGTRLTVT.

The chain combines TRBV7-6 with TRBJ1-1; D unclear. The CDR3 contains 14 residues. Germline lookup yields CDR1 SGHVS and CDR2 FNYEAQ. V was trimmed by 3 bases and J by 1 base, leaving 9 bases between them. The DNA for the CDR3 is TGTGCCAGCAGCTTTCTGGCTGCGAACACTGAAGCTTTCTTT. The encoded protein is CASSFLAANTEAFF.

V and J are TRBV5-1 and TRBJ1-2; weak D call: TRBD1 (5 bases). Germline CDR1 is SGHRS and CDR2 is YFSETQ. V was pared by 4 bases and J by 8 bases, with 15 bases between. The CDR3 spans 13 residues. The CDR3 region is CASSRDPSWGYTF. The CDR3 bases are TGCGCCAGCAGCCGGGACCCGTCCTGGGGCTACACCTTC.

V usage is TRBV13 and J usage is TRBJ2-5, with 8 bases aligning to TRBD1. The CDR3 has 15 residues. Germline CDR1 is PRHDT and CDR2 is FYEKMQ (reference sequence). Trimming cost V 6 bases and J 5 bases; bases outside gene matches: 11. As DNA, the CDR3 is TGTGCCAGCAGTCCGACAGGGGCACGGGGCGAGACCCAGTACTTC. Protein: CASSPTGARGETQYF.

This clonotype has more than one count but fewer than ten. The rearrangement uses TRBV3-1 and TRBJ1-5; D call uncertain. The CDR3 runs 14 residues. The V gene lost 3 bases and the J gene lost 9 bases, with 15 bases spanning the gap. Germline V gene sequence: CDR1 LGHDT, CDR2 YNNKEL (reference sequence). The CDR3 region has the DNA TGTGCCAGCAGCCAGACCCAGTATGGATCGCCCCAGCATTTT. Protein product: CASSQTQYGSPQHF.

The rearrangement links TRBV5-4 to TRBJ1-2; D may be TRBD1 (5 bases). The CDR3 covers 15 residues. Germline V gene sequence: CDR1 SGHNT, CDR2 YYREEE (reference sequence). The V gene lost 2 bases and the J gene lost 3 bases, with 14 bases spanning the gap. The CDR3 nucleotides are TGTGCCAGCAGCTTTTCTCAGGGAGGTGACTATGGCTACACCTTC. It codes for CASSFSQGGDYGYTF.

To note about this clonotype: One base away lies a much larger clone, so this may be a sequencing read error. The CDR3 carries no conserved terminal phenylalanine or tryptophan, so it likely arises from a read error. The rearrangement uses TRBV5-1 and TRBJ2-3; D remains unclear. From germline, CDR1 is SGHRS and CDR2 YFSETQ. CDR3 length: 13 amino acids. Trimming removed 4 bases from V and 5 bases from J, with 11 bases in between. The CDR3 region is CASSPRIGDTQYY. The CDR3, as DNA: TGCGCCAGCAGCCCACGGATAGGAGATACGCAGTATTAT.

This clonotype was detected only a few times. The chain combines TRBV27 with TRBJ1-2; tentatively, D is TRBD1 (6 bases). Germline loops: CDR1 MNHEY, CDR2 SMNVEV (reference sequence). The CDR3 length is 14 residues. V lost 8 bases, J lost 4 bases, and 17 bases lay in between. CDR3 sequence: CASGPGGMGYGYTF. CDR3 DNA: TGTGCCAGCGGCCCGGGGGGCATGGGCTATGGCTACACCTTC.

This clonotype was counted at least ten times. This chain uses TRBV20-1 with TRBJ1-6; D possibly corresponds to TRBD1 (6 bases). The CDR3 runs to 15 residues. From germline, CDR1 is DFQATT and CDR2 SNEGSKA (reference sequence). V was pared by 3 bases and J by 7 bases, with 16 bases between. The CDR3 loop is CSARPTRGANSPLHF. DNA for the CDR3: TGCAGTGCTAGGCCTACTCGGGGGGCGAATTCACCCCTCCACTTT.

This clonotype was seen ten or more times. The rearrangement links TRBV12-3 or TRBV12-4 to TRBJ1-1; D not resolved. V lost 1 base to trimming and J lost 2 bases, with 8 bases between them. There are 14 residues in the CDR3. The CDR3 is CASSLDPVNTEAFF. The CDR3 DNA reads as TGTGCCAGCAGTTTAGACCCAGTAAACACTGAAGCTTTCTTT.

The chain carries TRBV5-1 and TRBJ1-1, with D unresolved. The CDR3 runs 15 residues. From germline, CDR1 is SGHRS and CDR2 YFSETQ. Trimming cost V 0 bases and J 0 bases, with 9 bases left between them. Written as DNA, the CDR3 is TGCGCCAGCAGCTTGGGGATAGGAGTGAACACTGAAGCTTTCTTT. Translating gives CASSLGIGVNTEAFF.

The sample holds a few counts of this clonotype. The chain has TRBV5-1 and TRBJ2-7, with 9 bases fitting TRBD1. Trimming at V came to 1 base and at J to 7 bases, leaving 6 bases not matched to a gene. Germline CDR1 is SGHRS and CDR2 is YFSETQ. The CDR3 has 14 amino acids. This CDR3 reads CASSLSSDRGEQYF. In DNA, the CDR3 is TGCGCCAGCAGCTTGTCATCCGACAGGGGGGAGCAGTACTTC.

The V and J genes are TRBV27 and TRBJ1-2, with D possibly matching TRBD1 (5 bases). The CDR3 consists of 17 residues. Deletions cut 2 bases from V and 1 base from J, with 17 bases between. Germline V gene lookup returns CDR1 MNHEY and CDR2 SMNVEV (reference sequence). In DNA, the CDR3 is TGTGCCAGCAGTTTAAGGGGAAACGACGATCTTAACTATGGCTACACCTTC. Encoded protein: CASSLRGNDDLNYGYTF.

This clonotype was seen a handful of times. CDR3 region: CATSRRTGGRTF. The DNA for the CDR3 is TGTGCCACCAGCAGAAGGACAGGGGGTAGGACCTTC. This chain uses TRBV15 with TRBJ1-2, with 10 bases lining up with TRBD1. Germline V gene sequence: CDR1 LNHNV, CDR2 YYDKDF (reference sequence). This CDR3 is 12 amino acids long. V shed 2 bases, J shed 14 bases, and the junction held 5 bases outside the gene matches.

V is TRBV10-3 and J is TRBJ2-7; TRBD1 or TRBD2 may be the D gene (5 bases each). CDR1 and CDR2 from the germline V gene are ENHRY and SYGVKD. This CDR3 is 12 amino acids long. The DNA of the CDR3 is TGTGCCATCAGTGAGAACTCAGGGACCCTACGAGTC. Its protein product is CAISENSGTLRV.

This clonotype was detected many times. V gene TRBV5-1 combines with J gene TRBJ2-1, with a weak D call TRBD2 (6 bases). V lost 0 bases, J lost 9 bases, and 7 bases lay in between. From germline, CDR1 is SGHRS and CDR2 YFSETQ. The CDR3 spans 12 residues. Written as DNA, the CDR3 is TGCGCCAGCAGCTTGGAGGAGGGTGAGCAGTTCTTC. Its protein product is CASSLEEGEQFF.

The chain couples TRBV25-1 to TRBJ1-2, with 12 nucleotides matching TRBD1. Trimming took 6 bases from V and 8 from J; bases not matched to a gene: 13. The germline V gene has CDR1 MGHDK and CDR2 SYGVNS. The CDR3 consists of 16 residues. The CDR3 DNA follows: TGTGCCAGCAGCGAGGGGACAGGGGGCGGAAAAAAAGGCTACACCTTC. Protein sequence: CASSEGTGGGKKGYTF.

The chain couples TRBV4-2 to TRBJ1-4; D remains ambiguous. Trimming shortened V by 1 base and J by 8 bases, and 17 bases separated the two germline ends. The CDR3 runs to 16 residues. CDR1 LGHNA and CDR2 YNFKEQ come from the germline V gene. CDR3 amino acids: CASSQVWSGPKEKLFF. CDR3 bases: TGTGCCAGCAGCCAAGTTTGGAGTGGACCAAAGGAAAAACTGTTTTTT.

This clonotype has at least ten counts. The CDR3 coding sequence is TGTGCCAGCAGTTTAGGAGGGAACAGATTATACAATGAGCAGTTCTTC. Translation gives CASSLGGNRLYNEQFF. V gene TRBV12-3 or TRBV12-4 combines with J gene TRBJ2-1; a weak D match, TRBD2 (5 bases). The CDR3 totals 16 residues. V shed 1 base and J shed 4 bases, with 14 bases lying between them.

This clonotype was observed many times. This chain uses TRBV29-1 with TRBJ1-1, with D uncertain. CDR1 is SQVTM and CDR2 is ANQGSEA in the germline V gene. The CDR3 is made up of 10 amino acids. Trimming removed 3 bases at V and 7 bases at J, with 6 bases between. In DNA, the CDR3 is TGCAGCGTTGATACTGATGAAGCTTTCTTT. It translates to CSVDTDEAFF.

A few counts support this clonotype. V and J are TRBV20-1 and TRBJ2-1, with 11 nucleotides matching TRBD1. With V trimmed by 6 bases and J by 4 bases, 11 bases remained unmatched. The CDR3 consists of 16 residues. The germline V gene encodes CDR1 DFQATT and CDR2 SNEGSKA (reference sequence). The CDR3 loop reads CSAPTSGTGGYNEQFF. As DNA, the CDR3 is TGCAGTGCGCCGACGTCCGGGACAGGGGGGTACAATGAGCAGTTCTTC.

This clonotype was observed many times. The CDR3: CASSWRSVSEQYV. CDR3 coding DNA: TGTGCCAGCAGCTGGCGGTCCGTGAGTGAGCAGTACGTC. This rearrangement joins TRBV5-5 to TRBJ2-7; D remains ambiguous. The CDR3 has 13 amino acids. The ends were cut back, 3 bases at V and 7 bases at J, with 14 bases in the middle. Germline V gives CDR1 SGHKS, CDR2 YYEKEE (reference sequence).

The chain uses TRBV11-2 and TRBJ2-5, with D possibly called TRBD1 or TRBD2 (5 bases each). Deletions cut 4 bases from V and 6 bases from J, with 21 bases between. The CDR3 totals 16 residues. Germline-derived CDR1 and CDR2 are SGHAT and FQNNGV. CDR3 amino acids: CASSSREQTGSKTQYF. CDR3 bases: TGTGCCAGCAGCTCCAGGGAGCAGACTGGTTCGAAGACCCAGTACTTC.

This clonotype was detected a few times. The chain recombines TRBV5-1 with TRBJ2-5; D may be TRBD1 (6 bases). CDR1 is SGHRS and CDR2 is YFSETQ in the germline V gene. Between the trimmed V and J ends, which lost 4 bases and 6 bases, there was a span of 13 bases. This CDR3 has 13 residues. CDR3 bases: TGCGCCAGCAGCCCCGGACAGTCTCAGACCCAGTACTTC. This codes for CASSPGQSQTQYF.

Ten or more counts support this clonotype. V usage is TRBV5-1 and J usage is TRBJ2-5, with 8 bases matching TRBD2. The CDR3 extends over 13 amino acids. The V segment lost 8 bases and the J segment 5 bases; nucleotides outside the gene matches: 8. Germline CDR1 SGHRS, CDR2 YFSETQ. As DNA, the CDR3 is TGCGCCAGTGAGGGGCCTAGCGGGGAGACCCAGTACTTC. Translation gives CASEGPSGETQYF.

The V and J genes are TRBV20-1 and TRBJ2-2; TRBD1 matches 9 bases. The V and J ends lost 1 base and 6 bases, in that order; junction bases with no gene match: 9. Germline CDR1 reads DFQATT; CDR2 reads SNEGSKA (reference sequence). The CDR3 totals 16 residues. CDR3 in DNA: TGCAGTGCTAGAGTTTTTGGGACAGGGTTCCCCGGGGAGCTGTTTTTT. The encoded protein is CSARVFGTGFPGELFF.

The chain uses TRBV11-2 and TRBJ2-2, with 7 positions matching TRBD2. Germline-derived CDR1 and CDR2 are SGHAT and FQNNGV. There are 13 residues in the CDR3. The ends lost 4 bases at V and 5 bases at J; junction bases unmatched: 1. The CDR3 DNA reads TGTGCCAGCAGCTGGGAGGGGACCGGGGAGCTGTTTTTT. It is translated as CASSWEGTGELFF.